The entry below gives a single T cell receptor beta chain sequence along with its context. Its cognate antigen is unknown. Sequencing used immunoSEQ multiplex PCR; TCRdb keeps in-frame clones, though not all of them. The data contain about 68,000 clones, around 82% of them seen just once; the ten biggest clones take up approximately 12%. Time point meaning: week 35, safety follow-up. Vaccine doses each comprised 300 ug of mutant IDH1 20-mer peptide, with topical imiquimod. The CDR3 is 14 residues long. Germline V gives CDR1 LNHDA, CDR2 SQIVND (reference sequence). With 1 base removed from V and 4 bases from J, the gap between germline ends came to 11 bases. This entry is derived from a study of a mutant IDH1 vaccine in newly diagnosed glioma.

This TCR came from a man aged 18-30 years with glioma. Sample: PBMCs, taken from a glioma patient whose treatment included an IDH1 peptide vaccine. The V and J genes are TRBV19 and TRBJ2-7, with a tentative D call TRBD1 (6 bases). CDR3 in amino acids: CASSIGTAVYEQYF. The DNA of the CDR3 is TGTGCCAGTAGTATAGGGACAGCCGTGTACGAGCAGTACTTC.